This T cell receptor (beta chain) is drawn from a study of shared clonotypes between healthy human individuals. Study-level findings and limits: Shared clonotypes: approximately 5% naive CD4, about 4% naive CD8, about 2.5% memory CD4, about 0.41% memory CD8. Naive subsets typically showed greater estimated richness than memory subsets.

In the authors' methods: Filtering differed for immunoSEQ, which gave only junction sequences without quality scores. Generated by immunoSEQ multiplex PCR, the TCRdb table keeps only in-frame clones and is missing some. Clone size and V and J calls were adopted from that table, with D and trimming inferred from the DNA. In the table there are millions of clones, approximately 95% of which are singletons. Remarks on this clone: Its antigen is still unknown.

Germline lookup yields CDR1 MNHEY and CDR2 SMNVEV (reference sequence). V lost 5 bases and J 6 bases, leaving 17 bases between the germline ends. The CDR3 covers 14 residues. Terminally differentiated effector memory CD45RA+ cells were excluded by CCR7 positive selection of CD45RO-negative cells. The origin of this receptor is a man aged 18 to 29 in good health. Specimen: naive CD8+ T cells sorted from blood. The chain carries TRBV27 and TRBJ2-7; tentatively, D is TRBD2 (5 bases). Here the CDR3 DNA reads TGTGCCAGCAGTCTCTCCCCTTCGGGAAGCGAGCAGTACTTC. It codes for CASSLSPSGSEQYF.